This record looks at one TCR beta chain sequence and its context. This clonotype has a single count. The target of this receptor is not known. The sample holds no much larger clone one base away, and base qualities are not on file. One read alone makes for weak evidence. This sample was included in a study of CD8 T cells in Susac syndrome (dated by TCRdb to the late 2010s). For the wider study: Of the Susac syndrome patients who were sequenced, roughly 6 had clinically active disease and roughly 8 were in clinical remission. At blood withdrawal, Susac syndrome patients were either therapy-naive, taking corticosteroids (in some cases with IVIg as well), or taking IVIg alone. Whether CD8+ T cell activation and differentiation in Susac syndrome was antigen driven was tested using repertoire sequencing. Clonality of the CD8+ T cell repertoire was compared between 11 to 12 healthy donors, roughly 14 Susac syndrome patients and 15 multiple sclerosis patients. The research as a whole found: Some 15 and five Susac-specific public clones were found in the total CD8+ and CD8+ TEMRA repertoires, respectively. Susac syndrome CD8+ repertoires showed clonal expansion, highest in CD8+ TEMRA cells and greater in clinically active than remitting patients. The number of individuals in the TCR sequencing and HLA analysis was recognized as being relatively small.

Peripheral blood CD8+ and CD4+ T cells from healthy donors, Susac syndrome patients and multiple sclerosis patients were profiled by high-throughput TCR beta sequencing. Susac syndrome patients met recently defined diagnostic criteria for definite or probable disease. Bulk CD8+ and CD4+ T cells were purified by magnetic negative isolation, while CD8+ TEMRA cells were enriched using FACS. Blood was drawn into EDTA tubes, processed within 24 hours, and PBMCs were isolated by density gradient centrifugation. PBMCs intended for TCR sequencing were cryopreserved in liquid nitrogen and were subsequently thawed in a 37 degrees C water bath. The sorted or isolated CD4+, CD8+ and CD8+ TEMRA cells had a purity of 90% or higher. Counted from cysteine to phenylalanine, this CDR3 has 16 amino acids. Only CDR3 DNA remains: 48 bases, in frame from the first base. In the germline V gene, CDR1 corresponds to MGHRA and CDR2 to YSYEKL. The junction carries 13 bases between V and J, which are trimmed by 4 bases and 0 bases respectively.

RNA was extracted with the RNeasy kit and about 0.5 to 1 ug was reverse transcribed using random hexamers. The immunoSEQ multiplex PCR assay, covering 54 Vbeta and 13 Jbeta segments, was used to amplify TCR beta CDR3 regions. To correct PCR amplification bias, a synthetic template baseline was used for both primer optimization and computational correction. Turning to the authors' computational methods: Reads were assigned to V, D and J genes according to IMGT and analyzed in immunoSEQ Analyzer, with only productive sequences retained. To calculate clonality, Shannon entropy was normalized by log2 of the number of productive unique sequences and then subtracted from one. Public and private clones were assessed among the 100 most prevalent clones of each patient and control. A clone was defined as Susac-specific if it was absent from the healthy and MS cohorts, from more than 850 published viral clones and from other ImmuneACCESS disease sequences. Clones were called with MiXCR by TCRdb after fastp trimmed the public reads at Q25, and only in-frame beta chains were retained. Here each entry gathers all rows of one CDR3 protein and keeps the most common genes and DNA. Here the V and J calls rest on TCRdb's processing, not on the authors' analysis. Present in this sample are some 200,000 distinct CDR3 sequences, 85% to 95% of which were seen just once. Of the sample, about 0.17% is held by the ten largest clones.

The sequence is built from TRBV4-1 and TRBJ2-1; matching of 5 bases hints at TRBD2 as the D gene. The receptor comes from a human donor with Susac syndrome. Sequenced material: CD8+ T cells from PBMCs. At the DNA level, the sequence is TGCGCCAGCAGCCTTGGACTTCTGAGCTCCTACAATGAGCAGTTCTTC. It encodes CASSLGLLSSYNEQFF.